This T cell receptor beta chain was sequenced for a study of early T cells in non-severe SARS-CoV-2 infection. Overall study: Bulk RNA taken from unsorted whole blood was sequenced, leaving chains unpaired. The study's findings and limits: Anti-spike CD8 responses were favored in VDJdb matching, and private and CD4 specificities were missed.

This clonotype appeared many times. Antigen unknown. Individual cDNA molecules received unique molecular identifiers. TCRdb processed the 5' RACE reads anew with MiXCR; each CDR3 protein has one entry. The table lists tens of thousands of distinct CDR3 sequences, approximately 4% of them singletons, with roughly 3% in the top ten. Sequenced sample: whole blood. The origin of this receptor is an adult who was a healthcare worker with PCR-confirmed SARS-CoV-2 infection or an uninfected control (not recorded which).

CDR3 sequence (DNA): TGTGCCAGTTCAGCGGGGGCCTACAATGAGCAGTTCTTC. Protein: CASSAGAYNEQFF. The V call is TRBV7-9, the J call TRBJ2-1; TRBD2 matches 8 bases. CDR1 is SEHNR, CDR2 FQNEAQ, per germline (reference sequence). The junction had 3 bases not matched to a gene; V was cut back by 9 bases and J by 2 bases. The CDR3 consists of 13 residues. The whole variable domain, filled in from reference TRBV7-9 and TRBJ2-1, reads DTGVSQNPRHKITKRGQNVTFRCDPISEHNRLYWYRQTLGQGPEFLTYFQNEAQLEKSRLLSDRFSAERPKGSFSTLEIQRTEQGDSAMYLCASSAGAYNEQFFGPGTRLTVL.